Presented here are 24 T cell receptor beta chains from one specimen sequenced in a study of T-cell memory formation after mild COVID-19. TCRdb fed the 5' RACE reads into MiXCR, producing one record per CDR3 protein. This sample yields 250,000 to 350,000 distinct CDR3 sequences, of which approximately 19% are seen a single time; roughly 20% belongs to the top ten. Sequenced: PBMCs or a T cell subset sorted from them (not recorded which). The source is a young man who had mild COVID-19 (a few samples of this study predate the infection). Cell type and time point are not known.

The CDR3 DNA sequence: TGCAGTGCTGTGACAGGCTACTCTGGAAACACCATATATTTT. Translating gives CSAVTGYSGNTIYF. The chain uses TRBV20-1 and TRBJ1-3; D may be TRBD1 (6 bases). Germline V gene lookup returns CDR1 DFQATT and CDR2 SNEGSKA (reference sequence). This CDR3 has 14 residues. V was trimmed by 5 bases and J by 0 bases, leaving 11 bases between them.

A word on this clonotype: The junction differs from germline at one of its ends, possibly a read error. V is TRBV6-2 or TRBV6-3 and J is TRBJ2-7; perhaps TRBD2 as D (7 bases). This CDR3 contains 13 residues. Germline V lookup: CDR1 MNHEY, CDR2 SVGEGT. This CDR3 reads CASCGGAGTLQDF. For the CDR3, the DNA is TGTGCCAGCTGTGGGGGGGCCGGGACCCTCCAGGACTTC.

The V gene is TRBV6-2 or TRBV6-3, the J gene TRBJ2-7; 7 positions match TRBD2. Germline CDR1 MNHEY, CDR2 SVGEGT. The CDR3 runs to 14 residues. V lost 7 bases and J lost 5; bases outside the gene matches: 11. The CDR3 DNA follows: TGTGCCAGCACCACGTGGGAGGGTAGCCACGAGCAGTACGTC. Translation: CASTTWEGSHEQYV.

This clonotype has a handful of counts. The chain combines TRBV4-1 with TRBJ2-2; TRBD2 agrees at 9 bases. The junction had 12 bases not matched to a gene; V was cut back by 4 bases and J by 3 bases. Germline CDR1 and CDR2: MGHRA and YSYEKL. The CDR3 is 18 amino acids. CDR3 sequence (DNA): TGCGCCAGCAGCCGAATACTAGCGGGCAAACTTGACACCGGGGAGCTGTTTTTT. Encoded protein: CASSRILAGKLDTGELFF.

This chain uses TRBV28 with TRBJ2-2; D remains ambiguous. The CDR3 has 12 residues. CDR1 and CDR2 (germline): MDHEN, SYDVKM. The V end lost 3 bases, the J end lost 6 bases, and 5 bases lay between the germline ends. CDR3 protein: CASSFGSGELFF. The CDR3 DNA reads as TGTGCCAGCAGTTTCGGCTCCGGGGAGCTGTTTTTT.

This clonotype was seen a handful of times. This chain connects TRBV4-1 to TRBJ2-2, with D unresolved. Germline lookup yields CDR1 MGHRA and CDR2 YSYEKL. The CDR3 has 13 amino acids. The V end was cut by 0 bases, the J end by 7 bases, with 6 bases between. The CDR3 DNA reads TGCGCCAGCAGCCAAGATCGCAGCGGGGAGCTGTTTTTT. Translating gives CASSQDRSGELFF.

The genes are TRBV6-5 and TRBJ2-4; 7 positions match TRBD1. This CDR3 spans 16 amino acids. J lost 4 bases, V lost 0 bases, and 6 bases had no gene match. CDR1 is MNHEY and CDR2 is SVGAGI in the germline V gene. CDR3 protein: CASSYSAGDRKNIQYF. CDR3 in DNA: TGTGCCAGCAGTTACTCCGCCGGGGACAGAAAAAACATTCAGTACTTC.

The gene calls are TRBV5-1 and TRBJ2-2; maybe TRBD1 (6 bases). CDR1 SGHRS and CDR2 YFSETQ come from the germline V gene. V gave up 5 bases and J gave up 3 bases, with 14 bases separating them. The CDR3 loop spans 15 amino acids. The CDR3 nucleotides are TGCGCCAGCAGGTATGGACAGAGAGACACCGGGGAGCTGTTTTTT. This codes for CASRYGQRDTGELFF.

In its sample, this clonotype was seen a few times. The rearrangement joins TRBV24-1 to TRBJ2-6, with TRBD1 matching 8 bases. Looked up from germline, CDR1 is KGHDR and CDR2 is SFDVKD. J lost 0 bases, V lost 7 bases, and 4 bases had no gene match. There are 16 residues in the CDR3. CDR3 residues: CATRTGESSGANVLTF. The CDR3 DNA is TGTGCCACCAGGACAGGGGAAAGCTCTGGGGCCAACGTCCTGACTTTC.

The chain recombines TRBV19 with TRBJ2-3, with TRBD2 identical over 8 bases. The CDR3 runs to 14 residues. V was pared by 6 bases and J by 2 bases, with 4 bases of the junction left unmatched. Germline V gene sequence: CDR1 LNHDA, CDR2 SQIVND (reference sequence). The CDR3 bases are TGTGCCAGTAGAATTAGCGGGGCCACAGATACGCAGTATTTT. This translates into CASRISGATDTQYF.

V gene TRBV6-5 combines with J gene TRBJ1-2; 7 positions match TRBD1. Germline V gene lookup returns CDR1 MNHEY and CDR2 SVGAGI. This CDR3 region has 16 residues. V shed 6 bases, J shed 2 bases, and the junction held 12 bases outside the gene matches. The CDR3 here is CASSYLPDRSNYGYTF. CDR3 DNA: TGTGCCAGCAGCTATCTTCCGGACAGGTCCAACTATGGCTACACCTTC.

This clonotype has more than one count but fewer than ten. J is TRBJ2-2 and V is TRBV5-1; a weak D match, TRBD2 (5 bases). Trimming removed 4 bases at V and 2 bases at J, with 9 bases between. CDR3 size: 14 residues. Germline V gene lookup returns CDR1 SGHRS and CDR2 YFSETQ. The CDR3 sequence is CASSEAANTGELFF. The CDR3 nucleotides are TGCGCCAGCAGCGAAGCGGCTAACACCGGGGAGCTGTTTTTT.

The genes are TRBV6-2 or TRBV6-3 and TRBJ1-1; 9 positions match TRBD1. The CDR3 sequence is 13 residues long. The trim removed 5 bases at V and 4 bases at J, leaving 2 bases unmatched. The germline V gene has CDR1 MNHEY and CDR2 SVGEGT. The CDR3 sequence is CASSHRGLTEAFF. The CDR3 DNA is TGTGCCAGCAGTCACAGGGGGCTCACTGAAGCTTTCTTT.

CDR3 sequence: CASSPGQGSVDEQFF. CDR3 in DNA: TGTGCCAGCAGCCCGGGACAGGGATCTGTCGATGAGCAGTTCTTC. The chain recombines TRBV7-3 with TRBJ2-1, with 9 nucleotides matching TRBD1. V shed 5 bases and J 8 bases; nucleotides not matched to a gene: 10. The germline V gene encodes CDR1 SGHTA and CDR2 FQGTGA. This CDR3 is 15 amino acids long.

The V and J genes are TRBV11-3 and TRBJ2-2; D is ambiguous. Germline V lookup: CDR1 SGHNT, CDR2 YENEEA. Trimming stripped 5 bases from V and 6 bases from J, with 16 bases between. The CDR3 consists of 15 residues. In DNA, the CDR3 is TGTGCCAGCAGCCAACCGGAGCGTCATGCCGGGGAGCTGTTTTTT. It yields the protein CASSQPERHAGELFF.

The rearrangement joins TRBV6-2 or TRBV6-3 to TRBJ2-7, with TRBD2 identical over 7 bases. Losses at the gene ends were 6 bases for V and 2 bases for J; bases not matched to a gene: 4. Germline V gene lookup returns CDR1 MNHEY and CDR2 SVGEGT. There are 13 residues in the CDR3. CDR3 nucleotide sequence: TGTGCCAGCAGACGGGAGGCCCCCTACGAGCAGTACTTC. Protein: CASRREAPYEQYF.

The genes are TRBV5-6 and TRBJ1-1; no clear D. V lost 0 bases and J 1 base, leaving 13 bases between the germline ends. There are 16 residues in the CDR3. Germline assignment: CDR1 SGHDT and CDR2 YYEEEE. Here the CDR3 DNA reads TGTGCCAGCAGCTTGGTAGTTGGGCGCGAGAACACTGAAGCTTTCTTT. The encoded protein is CASSLVVGRENTEAFF.

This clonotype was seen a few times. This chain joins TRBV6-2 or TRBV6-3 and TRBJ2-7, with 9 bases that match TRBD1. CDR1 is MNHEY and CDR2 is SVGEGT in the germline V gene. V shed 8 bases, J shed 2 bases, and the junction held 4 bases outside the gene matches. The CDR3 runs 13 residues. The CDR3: CASAGQGPYEQYV. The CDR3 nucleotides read TGTGCCAGCGCAGGACAGGGGCCCTACGAGCAGTACGTC.

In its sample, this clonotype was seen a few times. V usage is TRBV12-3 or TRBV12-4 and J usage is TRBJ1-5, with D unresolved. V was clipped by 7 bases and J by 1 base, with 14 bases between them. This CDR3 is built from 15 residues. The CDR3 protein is CASNLRADSNQPQHF. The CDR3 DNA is TGTGCCAGCAACCTGCGGGCGGACAGCAATCAGCCCCAGCATTTT.

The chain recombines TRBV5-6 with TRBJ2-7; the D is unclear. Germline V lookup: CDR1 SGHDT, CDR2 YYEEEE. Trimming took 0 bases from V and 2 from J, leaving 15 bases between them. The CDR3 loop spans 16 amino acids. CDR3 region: CASSLAFLQIPYEQYF. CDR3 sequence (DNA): TGTGCCAGCAGCTTGGCCTTTCTTCAGATCCCCTACGAGCAGTACTTC.

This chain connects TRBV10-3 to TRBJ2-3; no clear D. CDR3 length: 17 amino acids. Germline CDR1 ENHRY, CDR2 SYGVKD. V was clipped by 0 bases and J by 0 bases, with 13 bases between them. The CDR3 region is CAISESLRKTSTDTQYF. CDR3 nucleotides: TGTGCCATCAGTGAGTCTTTACGCAAAACTAGCACAGATACGCAGTATTTT.

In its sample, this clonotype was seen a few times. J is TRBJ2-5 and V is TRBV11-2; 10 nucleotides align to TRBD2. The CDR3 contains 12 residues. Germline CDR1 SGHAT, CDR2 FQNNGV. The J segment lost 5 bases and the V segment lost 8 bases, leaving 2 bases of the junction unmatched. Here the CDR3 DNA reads TGTGCCAGCTTAGCGGGGGGTGAGACCCAGTACTTC. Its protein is CASLAGGETQYF.

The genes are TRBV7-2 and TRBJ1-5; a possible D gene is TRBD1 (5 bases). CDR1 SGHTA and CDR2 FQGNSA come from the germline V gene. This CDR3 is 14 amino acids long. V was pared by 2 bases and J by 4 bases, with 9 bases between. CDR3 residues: CASSLWTNNQPQHF. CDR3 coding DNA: TGTGCCAGCAGCTTATGGACAAATAATCAGCCCCAGCATTTT.

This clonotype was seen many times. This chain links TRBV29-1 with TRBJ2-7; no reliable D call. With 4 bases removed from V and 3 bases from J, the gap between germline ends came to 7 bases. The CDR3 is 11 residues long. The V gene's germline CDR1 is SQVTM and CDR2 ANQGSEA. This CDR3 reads CSVAQYYEQYF. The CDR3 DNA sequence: TGCAGCGTTGCTCAGTACTACGAGCAGTACTTC.